The 26 T cell receptor beta chains listed next were all sequenced from one sample in a study of blood T cell repertoires in COVID-19. The repertoire was sequenced with immunoSEQ multiplex PCR; TCRdb's copy has only in-frame clones and lacks some. In the table there are about 300,000 clones, 85% to 90% of which are singletons. The material sequenced was peripheral blood. The receptors stem from a man between 65 and 85 years old with acute or convalescent COVID-19.

The chain recombines TRBV4-3 with TRBJ1-2, with D tentatively TRBD1 (5 bases). Looked up from germline, CDR1 is LGHNA and CDR2 is YSLEER. The CDR3 extends over 15 amino acids. Trimming took off 0 bases at V and 2 bases at J, with 10 bases between the two ends. The CDR3 region has the DNA TGCGCCAGCAGCCAAGATTTGACAGCCAACTATGGCTACACCTTC. Its protein is CASSQDLTANYGYTF.

The CDR3 DNA follows: TGTGCCAGCTCACCAGGACAGGGTGCCAATCAGCCCCAGCATTTT. This codes for CASSPGQGANQPQHF. The chain recombines TRBV18 with TRBJ1-5; 8 bases are a match to TRBD1. The V segment lost 2 bases and the J segment 3 bases; nucleotides outside the gene matches: 3. This CDR3 has 15 residues. The germline V gene encodes CDR1 KGHSH and CDR2 LQKENI. The full variable domain, rest sourced from reference TRBV18 and TRBJ1-5, is NAGVMQNPRHLVRRRGQEARLRCSPMKGHSHVYWYRQLPEEGLKFMVYLQKENIIDESGMPKERFSAEFPKEGPSILRIQQVVRGDSAAYFCASSPGQGANQPQHFGDGTRLSIL.

This chain connects TRBV29-1 to TRBJ1-2; D possibly corresponds to TRBD1 (6 bases). Germline V lookup: CDR1 SQVTM, CDR2 ANQGSEA. This CDR3 has 13 residues. Between the trimmed V and J ends, which lost 6 bases and 2 bases, there was a span of 13 bases. In DNA, the CDR3 is TGCAGCGTCCTCACAGGGATGAACTATGGCTACACCTTC. It is translated as CSVLTGMNYGYTF.

The chain links TRBV28 to TRBJ1-2; no reliable D call. Trimming stripped 6 bases from V and 8 bases from J, with 16 bases between. This CDR3 has 13 residues. Germline CDR1 and CDR2: MDHEN and SYDVKM. CDR3 amino acids: CASRTPSDAGYTF. The CDR3 DNA follows: TGTGCCAGCAGGACACCCTCTGACGCGGGCTACACCTTC.

The CDR3 bases are TGTGCCACCAGCAGGGGCCCGCGGGACAGGGGCTCCAATGAGCAGTTCTTC. It yields the protein CATSRGPRDRGSNEQFF. The J gene is TRBJ2-1, the V gene TRBV15, with 10 bases identical to TRBD1. Germline lookup yields CDR1 LNHNV and CDR2 YYDKDF (reference sequence). There are 17 residues in the CDR3. V lost 3 bases to trimming and J lost 6 bases; unmatched junction nucleotides: 11.

The chain carries TRBV7-8 and TRBJ2-3, with TRBD1 identical over 10 bases. CDR3 size: 16 residues. The germline V gene encodes CDR1 SGHVS and CDR2 FQNEAQ. J gave up 1 base and V 1 base, and 2 bases lay outside the gene matches. The CDR3: CASSLVGTGGTDTQYF. The CDR3 bases are TGTGCCAGCAGCTTAGTCGGGACAGGGGGCACAGATACGCAGTATTTT.

The J gene is TRBJ1-5, the V gene TRBV28; perhaps TRBD1 as D (6 bases). This CDR3 has 17 residues. Trimming took off 2 bases at V and 6 bases at J, with 20 bases between the two ends. CDR1 MDHEN and CDR2 SYDVKM come from the germline V gene. The CDR3 sequence: CASSLISTGLRGQPQHF. As DNA, the CDR3 is TGTGCCAGCAGTTTAATATCGACAGGCCTTCGGGGTCAGCCCCAGCATTTT.

V is TRBV5-1 and J is TRBJ2-3; 8 bases agree with TRBD1. The V gene end was trimmed by 0 bases and the J gene end by 7 bases; junction bases not matched to a gene: 10. This CDR3 contains 16 residues. The germline CDR1 and CDR2 sequences are SGHRS and YFSETQ. This chain's CDR3 is CASSLDDRGTWNTQYF. The CDR3 DNA reads as TGCGCCAGCAGCTTGGACGACAGGGGCACATGGAATACGCAGTATTTT.

The rearrangement links TRBV11-2 to TRBJ2-1; possible D gene TRBD2, 5 bases. The CDR3 has 15 residues. The germline V and J ends were trimmed by 4 bases and 1 base, with 11 bases remaining between them. The germline V gene encodes CDR1 SGHAT and CDR2 FQNNGV. This CDR3 is CASSSWTGSYNEQFF. Here the CDR3 DNA reads TGTGCCAGCAGCTCATGGACGGGGTCCTACAATGAGCAGTTCTTC.

J is TRBJ2-1 and V is TRBV20-1; TRBD1 is a possible D gene (5 bases). This CDR3 is built from 17 residues. CDR1 is DFQATT and CDR2 is SNEGSKA in the germline V gene (reference sequence). V dropped 3 bases and J dropped 5 bases, with 23 bases sitting between them. The CDR3 nucleotides read TGCAGTGCTAGTAGGTTTGACCCAGGGTCTCTCAACAATGAGCAGTTCTTC. It yields the protein CSASRFDPGSLNNEQFF.

The chain carries TRBV19 and TRBJ1-3; TRBD1 aligns across 10 bases. The V segment lost 5 bases and the J segment 5 bases; nucleotides outside the gene matches: 9. From germline, CDR1 is LNHDA and CDR2 SQIVND (reference sequence). The CDR3 is 16 residues long. CDR3 residues: CASSFRQGAGRNTIYF. The CDR3, as DNA: TGTGCCAGTAGTTTCCGACAGGGGGCCGGTCGAAACACCATATATTTT.

The genes are TRBV19 and TRBJ2-6; D is uncertain. The CDR3 spans 14 residues. In germline, CDR1 is LNHDA, CDR2 SQIVND (reference sequence). With 5 bases removed from V and 4 bases from J, the gap between germline ends came to 9 bases. For the CDR3, the DNA is TGTGCCAGTAGTCCCCCGAGGGGGGCCAACGTCCTGACTTTC. Protein sequence: CASSPPRGANVLTF.

The chain carries TRBV18 and TRBJ1-3; TRBD1 agrees at 9 bases. J lost 5 bases, V lost 3 bases, and 2 bases had no gene match. The CDR3 extends over 14 amino acids. Germline V lookup: CDR1 KGHSH, CDR2 LQKENI. CDR3 coding DNA: TGTGCCAGCTCACCGGGACAGGGTCGAAACACCATATATTTT. Its protein is CASSPGQGRNTIYF.

The J gene is TRBJ1-6, the V gene TRBV6-5; a possible D gene is TRBD1 (6 bases). The germline V gene has CDR1 MNHEY and CDR2 SVGAGI. Trimming pared 4 bases from V and 8 bases from J, leaving 18 bases between. The CDR3 runs 16 residues. The CDR3 region is CASSWEWSTGHSPLHF. CDR3 DNA: TGTGCCAGCAGTTGGGAGTGGTCGACAGGACATTCACCCCTCCACTTT.

V gene TRBV7-6 combines with J gene TRBJ1-6, with 8 nucleotides matching TRBD1. CDR1 SGHVS and CDR2 FNYEAQ come from the germline V gene. J gave up 9 bases and V 1 base, and 11 bases lay outside the gene matches. The CDR3 spans 17 residues. CDR3 protein: CASSLEAKTGVISPLHF. The CDR3 bases are TGTGCCAGCAGCTTAGAGGCAAAGACAGGGGTAATTTCACCCCTCCACTTT.

V and J are TRBV4-1 and TRBJ2-5, with TRBD2 matching 8 bases. The CDR3 is 14 residues long. Germline CDR1 reads MGHRA; CDR2 reads YSYEKL. Trimming took 1 base from V and 5 from J; bases not matched to a gene: 3. The CDR3: CASSQVGTRETQYF. As DNA, the CDR3 is TGCGCCAGCAGCCAAGTCGGGACTAGGGAGACCCAGTACTTC.

The V and J genes are TRBV4-2 and TRBJ2-1, with 13 positions matching TRBD2. With 0 bases clipped from V and 5 bases from J, the junction kept 1 base outside the gene matches. The CDR3 has 16 residues. Germline V lookup: CDR1 LGHNA, CDR2 YNFKEQ. The CDR3 DNA follows: TGTGCCAGCAGCCAAGAACTAGCGGGGGGGAACAATGAGCAGTTCTTC. It codes for CASSQELAGGNNEQFF.

V and J are TRBV7-2 and TRBJ1-6, with 9 positions matching TRBD1. Trimming removed 1 base from V and 9 bases from J; junction bases left unmatched: 7. Looked up from germline, CDR1 is SGHTA and CDR2 is FQGNSA. The CDR3 has 16 residues. CDR3 nucleotides: TGTGCCAGCAGCTTAGTGTACAGGGGACAGGGTTCACCCCTCCACTTT. Protein sequence: CASSLVYRGQGSPLHF. Using reference TRBV7-2 and TRBJ1-6 for the parts outside the CDR3, the full variable domain is GAGVSQSPSNKVTEKGKDVELRCDPISGHTALYWYRQSLGQGLEFLIYFQGNSAPDKSGLPSDRFSAERTGGSVSTLTIQRTQQEDSAVYLCASSLVYRGQGSPLHFGNGTRLTVT.

This CDR3 reads CASSLKGAVSYEQYF. In DNA form, the CDR3 reads TGTGCCAGCAGTTTAAAGGGGGCGGTCTCCTACGAGCAGTACTTC. J is TRBJ2-7 and V is TRBV28; TRBD1 matches at 7 bases. Germline CDR1 MDHEN, CDR2 SYDVKM. The ends lost 2 bases at V and 0 bases at J; junction bases unmatched: 4. This CDR3 has 15 residues.

This chain uses TRBV6-5 with TRBJ2-5; the match to TRBD1 covers 7 bases. The CDR3 spans 12 residues. Germline CDR1 MNHEY, CDR2 SVGAGI. The V and J ends lost 8 bases and 5 bases, in that order; junction bases with no gene match: 5. CDR3 coding DNA: TGTGCCAGCGGACAGGCGTGGGAGACCCAGTACTTC. Its translation is CASGQAWETQYF.

This rearrangement joins TRBV5-4 to TRBJ1-1; 8 bases match TRBD1. This CDR3 spans 14 amino acids. Looked up from germline, CDR1 is SGHNT and CDR2 is YYREEE (reference sequence). The V gene end was trimmed by 3 bases and the J gene end by 5 bases; junction bases not matched to a gene: 6. CDR3 sequence reads: CASSSRTGGTEAFF. CDR3 nucleotide sequence: TGTGCCAGCAGCTCCCGAACAGGGGGTACTGAAGCTTTCTTT.

The chain carries TRBV5-1 and TRBJ2-7; unclear D gene. Germline CDR1 and CDR2: SGHRS and YFSETQ. The CDR3 sequence is 14 residues long. Trimming took 0 bases from V and 6 from J, leaving 13 bases between them. The CDR3 region is CASSLAGAETEQYF. The CDR3 DNA follows: TGCGCCAGCAGCTTGGCCGGAGCAGAAACCGAGCAGTACTTC.

This sequence joins TRBV28 and TRBJ1-2; 7 bases line up with TRBD1. The ends lost 6 bases at V and 0 bases at J; junction bases unmatched: 13. Germline V gene data show CDR1 as MDHEN and CDR2 as SYDVKM. The CDR3 is 17 amino acids. The DNA of the CDR3 is TGTGCCAGCAGCCTTCCGACGGCAGGGGGAACTAACTATGGCTACACCTTC. This gives the protein CASSLPTAGGTNYGYTF.

The rearrangement uses TRBV10-3 and TRBJ2-7; 8 bases align to TRBD1. Germline V gives CDR1 ENHRY, CDR2 SYGVKD. V lost 2 bases, J lost 6 bases, and 6 bases stayed unmatched. This CDR3 is 14 amino acids long. This chain's CDR3 is CAISEGDRGGEQYF. The CDR3 DNA is TGTGCCATCAGTGAGGGAGACAGGGGAGGCGAGCAGTACTTC.

The rearrangement uses TRBV4-3 and TRBJ2-6; D not resolved. Looked up from germline, CDR1 is LGHNA and CDR2 is YSLEER. Trimming pared 3 bases from V and 0 bases from J, leaving 9 bases between. CDR3 size: 16 residues. CDR3 sequence reads: CASSQVSGSGANVLTF. CDR3 nucleotide sequence: TGCGCCAGCAGCCAGGTGTCCGGCTCTGGGGCCAACGTCCTGACTTTC.

This clone occurred a few times. The J gene is TRBJ1-6, the V gene TRBV12-3 or TRBV12-4, with 10 nucleotides matching TRBD1. V lost 9 bases and J lost 8; bases outside the gene matches: 1. The CDR3 is 12 amino acids. CDR3 nucleotides: TGTGCCAGTGGGACAGGGGATTCACCCCTCCACTTT. This translates into CASGTGDSPLHF.